Each of the 2 T cell receptor beta chains below was sequenced from the same sample in a study of control samples from healthy donors and cancer patients. Sequencing was performed with immunoSEQ multiplex PCR; in TCRdb, only in-frame clones are kept and a portion is missing. The sample holds approximately 79,000 clones, about nine tenths seen once. Sequences were obtained from blood. These receptors were collected from a man aged 50 to 59 in good health.

This chain uses TRBV6-6 with TRBJ2-2; no clear D. CDR1 and CDR2 (germline): MNHNY, SVGAGI (reference sequence). V dropped 0 bases and J dropped 7 bases, with 15 bases sitting between them. This CDR3 is 16 amino acids long. The CDR3 spells CASSYSDQSFNGELFF. Here the CDR3 DNA reads TGTGCCAGCAGTTACTCGGACCAGAGTTTTAACGGGGAGCTGTTTTTT.

The rearrangement joins TRBV11-2 to TRBJ1-1; TRBD1 aligns across 8 bases. With 1 base clipped from V and 1 base from J, the junction kept 8 bases outside the gene matches. The V gene's germline CDR1 is SGHAT and CDR2 FQNNGV. This CDR3 has 17 residues. The CDR3 DNA sequence: TGTGCCAGCAGCTTAGCCCCGTGGGACAGGAGGAACACTGAAGCTTTCTTT. Translated, it gives CASSLAPWDRRNTEAFF.